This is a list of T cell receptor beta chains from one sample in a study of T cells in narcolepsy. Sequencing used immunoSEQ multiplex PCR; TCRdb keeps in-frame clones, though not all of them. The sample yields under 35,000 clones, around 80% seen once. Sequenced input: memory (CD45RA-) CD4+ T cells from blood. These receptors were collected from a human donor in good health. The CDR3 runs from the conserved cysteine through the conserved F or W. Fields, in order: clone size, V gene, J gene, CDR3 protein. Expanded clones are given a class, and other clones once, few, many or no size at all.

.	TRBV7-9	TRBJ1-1	CASSLGVTEAFF
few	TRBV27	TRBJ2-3	CASSPRKVPKVQYF
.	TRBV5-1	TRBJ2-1	CASSLVGGNEQFF
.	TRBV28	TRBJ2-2	CASSSSGASGELFF
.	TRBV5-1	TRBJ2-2	CASSLVEPELFF
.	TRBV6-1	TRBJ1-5	CASSRTGDSNQPQHF
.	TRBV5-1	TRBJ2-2	CASSTLQGTGELFF
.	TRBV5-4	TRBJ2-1	CASRGISGLDEQFF
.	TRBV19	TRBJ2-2	CASSISASGLNTGELFF
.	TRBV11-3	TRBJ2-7	CASSQGQGGSYEQYF
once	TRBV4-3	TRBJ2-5	CASSQGRGETQYF
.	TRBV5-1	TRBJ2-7	CASSLVGLSYEQYF
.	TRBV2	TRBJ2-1	CASSAASGRGQGEQFF